These 18 T cell receptor beta chains were sequenced from one sample in a study of shared clonotypes between healthy human individuals. The table came from immunoSEQ multiplex PCR; TCRdb's copy has only in-frame clones and leaves some out. The table records under 600,000 clones, around 81% of them present only once. The specimen sequenced was PBMCs. All receptors come from a woman between 35 and 50 years old in good health. Some clones in this sample may be carry-over from other donors' samples.

The rearrangement links TRBV9 to TRBJ1-3, with unresolved D. In germline, CDR1 is SGDLS, CDR2 YYNGEE. This CDR3 region has 14 residues. V gave up 1 base and J gave up 0 bases, with 5 bases separating them. CDR3 coding DNA: TGTGCCAGCAGCGTACACCACTCTGGAAACACCATATATTTT. Translating it yields CASSVHHSGNTIYF.

CDR3: CARSLRQDGSYEQYF. CDR3 nucleotide sequence: TGTGCCAGAAGCTTGAGACAGGACGGCTCCTACGAGCAGTACTTC. The chain is built from TRBV5-3 and TRBJ2-7; perhaps TRBD1 as D (6 bases). TRBV5-3 is labeled an ORF, and its function is uncertain. The V and J ends lost 1 base and 0 bases respectively, with 11 bases between them. The CDR3 is 15 residues long.

The rearrangement links TRBV5-1 to TRBJ1-2; D is unresolved. The CDR3 has 15 amino acids. Germline V gene data show CDR1 as SGHRS and CDR2 as YFSETQ. V was trimmed by 4 bases and J by 2 bases, leaving 15 bases between them. CDR3: CASSIDGDSNYGYTF. CDR3 DNA: TGCGCCAGCAGCATAGACGGAGACTCGAACTATGGCTACACCTTC.

There are a few counts of this clone. This chain connects TRBV5-4 to TRBJ2-7, with D perhaps TRBD1 (6 bases). Trimming took 3 bases from V and 0 from J, leaving 7 bases between them. Germline V gene sequence: CDR1 SGHNT, CDR2 YYREEE (reference sequence). The CDR3 consists of 13 residues. The CDR3 DNA reads TGTGCCAGCAGCTCGGACAGCTCCTACGAGCAGTACTTC. Its translation is CASSSDSSYEQYF.

The CDR3 DNA follows: TGTGCCAGCAGCCCGCCCCAGGGGGCGAACACTGAAGCTTTCTTT. Encoded protein: CASSPPQGANTEAFF. The gene calls are TRBV28 and TRBJ1-1; 8 bases are shared with TRBD1. The CDR3 sequence is 15 residues long. In germline, CDR1 is MDHEN, CDR2 SYDVKM. V trimming: 6 bases; J trimming: 1 base; junction bases outside the gene matches: 7. The full variable domain, rest sourced from reference TRBV28 and TRBJ1-1, is DVKVTQSSRYLVKRTGEKVFLECVQDMDHENMFWYRQDPGLGLRLIYFSYDVKMKEKGDIPEGYSVSREKKERFSLILESASTNQTSMYLCASSPPQGANTEAFFGQGTRLTVV.

This chain joins TRBV11-1 and TRBJ2-1; a weak D match, TRBD2 (7 bases). Trimming stripped 5 bases from V and 7 bases from J, with 21 bases between. CDR3 length equals 16 residues. CDR1 SGHAT and CDR2 FQDESV come from the germline V gene (reference sequence). The DNA for the CDR3 is TGTGCCAGCAGCCAGCTGGTAGGGGGGGCCTCGAATGAGCAGTTCTTC. It codes for CASSQLVGGASNEQFF. Drawing the rest from reference TRBV11-1 and TRBJ2-1, the complete variable domain is EAEVAQSPRYKITEKSQAVAFWCDPISGHATLYWYRQILGQGPELLVQFQDESVVDDSQLPKDRFSAERLKGVDSTLKIQPAELGDSAMYLCASSQLVGGASNEQFFGPGTRLTVL.

This chain links TRBV18 with TRBJ1-4; 7 bases fit TRBD1. The CDR3 covers 15 residues. CDR1 and CDR2 from the germline V gene are KGHSH and LQKENI. Trimming at V came to 3 bases and at J to 8 bases, leaving 9 bases not matched to a gene. CDR3 bases: TGTGCCAGCTCACCTGTCCAGGGGGTTCAAGAAAAACTGTTTTTT. Protein: CASSPVQGVQEKLFF.

As for this clone: Given a much more abundant clone one base away, this may be a read error. The sample has other DNA sequences that encode this CDR3 too. This sequence joins TRBV5-4 and TRBJ2-3; D gene unclear. The CDR3 totals 17 residues. The germline V gene encodes CDR1 SGHNT and CDR2 YYREEE (reference sequence). Trimming cost V 2 bases and J 6 bases, with 22 bases left between them. CDR3 in DNA: TGTGCCAGCAGCTTAAGTGGGTCTAGTTCTCACACGGATACGCAGTATTTT. As protein: CASSLSGSSSHTDTQYF.

This sequence joins TRBV19 and TRBJ1-2; D unresolved. CDR3 length: 12 amino acids. V dropped 4 bases and J dropped 4 bases, with 7 bases sitting between them. Looked up from germline, CDR1 is LNHDA and CDR2 is SQIVND (reference sequence). The DNA for the CDR3 is TGTGCCAGTAGTACCACCGGCTATGGCTACACCTTC. Protein product: CASSTTGYGYTF.

This rearrangement joins TRBV29-1 to TRBJ2-7, with TRBD2 matching over 12 bases. The V segment lost 5 bases and the J segment 9 bases; nucleotides outside the gene matches: 11. CDR1 is SQVTM, CDR2 ANQGSEA, per germline. The length of the CDR3 is 14 residues. This chain's CDR3 is CSVRPPTSGSRQYF. In nucleotides, the CDR3 is TGCAGCGTTCGGCCTCCGACTAGCGGGAGCCGGCAGTACTTC.

V is TRBV10-1 and J is TRBJ1-5; D uncertain. Germline CDR1 reads WNHNN; CDR2 reads SYGVQD (reference sequence). The CDR3 length is 15 residues. The V end was cut by 0 bases, the J end by 5 bases, with 11 bases between. The CDR3 DNA reads TGCGCCAGCAGTGAGTCGCAAGTGTTTTATCAGCCCCAGCATTTT. Translated: CASSESQVFYQPQHF.

Concerning this clone: This sequence is one base from a far larger clone and is likely a read error. Other nucleotide sequences from this sample produce the same CDR3. The chain recombines TRBV29-1 with TRBJ2-3; TRBD2 agrees at 9 bases. Germline CDR1 reads SQVTM; CDR2 reads ANQGSEA. The CDR3 has 15 amino acids. J was trimmed by 2 bases and V by 4 bases; bases with no gene match: 7. CDR3 sequence (DNA): TGCAGCGTTGGATTAGCGGGAGAGATCACAGATACGCAGTATTTT. Its translation: CSVGLAGEITDTQYF.

This clone was counted a single time. V and J are TRBV6-1 and TRBJ2-7; TRBD1 might be the D (5 bases). V lost 7 bases, J lost 0 bases, and 13 bases lay in between. This CDR3 contains 14 residues. CDR1 and CDR2 from the germline V gene are MNHNS and SASEGT. The CDR3 loop is CASNRRTPSYEQYF. The CDR3 nucleotides read TGTGCCAGCAACAGGCGGACACCCTCCTACGAGCAGTACTTC.

This clone has only a few counts. The rearrangement links TRBV19 to TRBJ2-6; D remains unclear. The CDR3 is 13 residues long. Germline values: CDR1 LNHDA, CDR2 SQIVND (reference sequence). V shed 5 bases and J shed 9 bases, with 11 bases lying between them. The CDR3 bases are TGTGCCAGTAGTCCCCAGAGCCACAACGTCCTGACTTTC. Translating gives CASSPQSHNVLTF. Variable domain in full (rest from reference TRBV19 and TRBJ2-6): DGGITQSPKYLFRKEGQNVTLSCEQNLNHDAMYWYRQDPGQGLRLIYYSQIVNDFQKGDIAEGYSVSREKKESFPLTVTSAQKNPTAFYLCASSPQSHNVLTFGAGSRLTVL.

This chain connects TRBV28 to TRBJ2-7; 9 nucleotides agree with TRBD1. The CDR3 has 16 residues. Germline CDR1 reads MDHEN; CDR2 reads SYDVKM. Trimming at V came to 7 bases and at J to 7 bases, leaving 17 bases not matched to a gene. CDR3 in amino acids: CASTYSPGQGPWEQYF. In nucleotides, the CDR3 is TGTGCCAGCACCTACTCTCCGGGACAGGGTCCTTGGGAGCAGTACTTC.

This chain links TRBV25-1 with TRBJ2-7, with 8 bases lining up with TRBD1. The CDR3 is 14 amino acids. The ends lost 5 bases at V and 2 bases at J; junction bases unmatched: 5. The germline V gene encodes CDR1 MGHDK and CDR2 SYGVNS. DNA of the CDR3: TGTGCCAGCAGTCCAGGGGACAGGACCTACGAGCAGTACTTC. It translates to CASSPGDRTYEQYF.

The rearrangement joins TRBV7-8 to TRBJ2-2; 8 bases match TRBD2. The germline CDR1 and CDR2 sequences are SGHVS and FQNEAQ. The CDR3 contains 15 residues. The V segment lost 4 bases and the J segment 5 bases; nucleotides outside the gene matches: 6. This CDR3 is CASSSNSGKTGELFF. CDR3 DNA sequence: TGTGCCAGCAGCTCTAATAGCGGGAAAACCGGGGAGCTGTTTTTT.

The rearrangement joins TRBV5-5 to TRBJ2-2; 8 bases align to TRBD1. Unmatched junction bases numbered 1, after V lost 0 bases and J lost 9 bases. The CDR3 runs 13 residues. CDR1 is SGHKS and CDR2 is YYEKEE in the germline V gene (reference sequence). The CDR3, as DNA: TGTGCCAGCAGCTTGGCAGGGGGCCGGGAGCTGTTTTTT. This encodes CASSLAGGRELFF. Full variable domain (rest looked up from reference TRBV5-5 and TRBJ2-2): DAGVTQSPTHLIKTRGQQVTLRCSPISGHKSVSWYQQVLGQGPQFIFQYYEKEERGRGNFPDRFSARQFPNYSSELNVNALLLGDSALYLCASSLAGGRELFFGEGSRLTVL.